These 16 T cell receptor beta chains were sequenced from one sample in a study of response to subunit inactivated influenza vaccine. One entry per CDR3 protein, called by TCRdb with MiXCR from the RT-PCR reads. This sample has hundreds of thousands of distinct CDR3 sequences, with roughly 27% found just once. Source: CD4+ T cells sorted from PBMCs, taken 4 to 6 days after vaccination. These receptor sequences come from a man aged 45-65 years who received an inactivated influenza vaccine.

The chain joins TRBV30 to TRBJ1-4; TRBD1 matches at 7 bases. Germline V lookup: CDR1 GTSNPN, CDR2 SVGIG (reference sequence). V lost 0 bases, J lost 7 bases, and 11 bases stayed unmatched. The CDR3 consists of 16 residues. The CDR3 DNA reads as TGTGCCTGGAGTGTACAGGGGCTCAATGTAGGTGAAAAACTGTTTTTT. This encodes CAWSVQGLNVGEKLFF.

This CDR3 reads CASSLGSAYNEQFF. Here the CDR3 DNA reads TGTGCCAGCAGCTTAGGATCAGCCTACAATGAGCAGTTCTTC. V is TRBV7-9 and J is TRBJ2-1; D gene ambiguous. From germline, CDR1 is SEHNR and CDR2 FQNEAQ (reference sequence). The germline V and J ends were trimmed by 1 base and 2 bases, with 6 bases remaining between them. The CDR3 extends over 14 amino acids. Combining the CDR3 with reference TRBV7-9 and TRBJ2-1 gives the whole variable domain DTGVSQNPRHKITKRGQNVTFRCDPISEHNRLYWYRQTLGQGPEFLTYFQNEAQLEKSRLLSDRFSAERPKGSFSTLEIQRTEQGDSAMYLCASSLGSAYNEQFFGPGTRLTVL.

The CDR3 nucleotides read TGCGCCAGCAGCTTGCGATCAGAGAACTATGGCTACACCTTC. This codes for CASSLRSENYGYTF. The chain recombines TRBV5-1 with TRBJ1-2; no firm D call. With 1 base removed from V and 2 bases from J, the gap between germline ends came to 9 bases. The CDR3 has 14 residues. Looked up from germline, CDR1 is SGHRS and CDR2 is YFSETQ.

V usage is TRBV5-6 and J usage is TRBJ2-7; D possibly corresponds to TRBD2 (5 bases). V was shortened by 2 bases and J by 4 bases, with 10 bases between the two germline ends. CDR3 length: 13 residues. The V gene's germline CDR1 is SGHDT and CDR2 YYEEEE. The CDR3: CASSFWTPYEQYF. The CDR3 nucleotides are TGTGCCAGCAGCTTCTGGACTCCGTACGAGCAGTACTTC.

This clonotype has at least ten counts. DNA of the CDR3: TGTGCCAGCACCACCGGGACTAGCGGACAAGAGCAGTTCTTC. Protein: CASTTGTSGQEQFF. The V gene is TRBV6-2 or TRBV6-3, the J gene TRBJ2-1; 11 bases align to TRBD2. The V segment lost 7 bases and the J segment 10 bases; nucleotides outside the gene matches: 9. The CDR3 contains 14 residues. Germline lookup yields CDR1 MNHEY and CDR2 SVGEGT.

This clonotype was counted between two and nine times. The CDR3 bases are TGTGCCAGCAGTGTAACGAGGATGAATGAGCAGTTCTTC. It codes for CASSVTRMNEQFF. The V and J genes are TRBV27 and TRBJ2-1; no clear D gene. V lost 5 bases and J lost 7, with 12 bases in between. Germline-derived CDR1 and CDR2 are MNHEY and SMNVEV (reference sequence). The CDR3 sequence is 13 residues long.

The chain couples TRBV7-2 to TRBJ2-7; tentative D call: TRBD2 (5 bases). Germline values: CDR1 SGHTA, CDR2 FQGNSA. The CDR3 sequence is 12 residues long. Trimming pared 4 bases from V and 7 bases from J, leaving 11 bases between. CDR3 bases: TGTGCCAGCAGCTCTCTATTAGCGGAGCAGTACTTC. This codes for CASSSLLAEQYF.

V gene TRBV6-2 or TRBV6-3 combines with J gene TRBJ1-5, with 8 bases that match TRBD1. Germline-derived CDR1 and CDR2 are MNHEY and SVGEGT. V lost 7 bases, J lost 7 bases, and 12 bases stayed unmatched. This CDR3 spans 15 amino acids. In DNA, the CDR3 is TGTGCCAGCACCCAAGACAGGGGCCCTAGACAGCCCCAGCATTTT. Translating it yields CASTQDRGPRQPQHF.

This clonotype was observed a few times. V gene TRBV20-1 combines with J gene TRBJ2-1; 8 bases are a match to TRBD2. The length of the CDR3 is 12 residues. V shed 6 bases, J shed 8 bases, and the junction held 6 bases outside the gene matches. The V gene's germline CDR1 is DFQATT and CDR2 SNEGSKA (reference sequence). The CDR3 bases are TGCAGTGCAAGTACTAGCGGTGATGAGCAGTTCTTC. It translates to CSASTSGDEQFF.

CDR3 amino acids: CASSQFLAGNTDTQYF. CDR3 nucleotide sequence: TGTGCCAGCAGCCAATTCCTCGCGGGGAACACAGATACGCAGTATTTT. This chain connects TRBV3-1 to TRBJ2-3, with D maybe TRBD2 (6 bases). The CDR3 extends over 16 amino acids. The germline gives CDR1 LGHDT, CDR2 YNNKEL (reference sequence). The V gene lost 2 bases and the J gene lost 2 bases, with 14 bases spanning the gap.

A remark on this clonotype: In this CDR3 the conserved last residue, phenylalanine or tryptophan, is missing, so a read error is likely. Because the CDR3's place on the DNA is in doubt, the DNA is left out and the CDR3 is given as listed by TCRdb. The rearrangement joins TRBV5-1 to TRBJ2-1; the table's TRBD1 call for D was not verified on the DNA. The germline V gene has CDR1 SGHRS and CDR2 YFSETQ. The CDR3 region is 14 residues in length, termini included. This chain's CDR3 is CASSTELEPQDRGL.

The CDR3 spells CASSQGVEETQYF. In nucleotides, the CDR3 is TGTGCCAGCAGCCAAGGTGTTGAGGAGACCCAGTACTTC. V gene TRBV4-2 combines with J gene TRBJ2-5; no clear D. Germline V gene lookup returns CDR1 LGHNA and CDR2 YNFKEQ. This CDR3 comprises 13 residues. V was trimmed by 1 base and J by 5 bases, leaving 8 bases between them.

This rearrangement joins TRBV6-2 or TRBV6-3 to TRBJ2-1; 7 nucleotides align to TRBD2. Trimming removed 4 bases from V and 0 bases from J; junction bases left unmatched: 15. Germline CDR1 reads MNHEY; CDR2 reads SVGEGT. CDR3 size: 19 residues. CDR3 in DNA: TGTGCCAGCAGTTTCCGAGCGGGACGACACCATTTCTCCTACAATGAGCAGTTCTTC. Translating gives CASSFRAGRHHFSYNEQFF.

This clonotype was picked up a small number of times. The chain couples TRBV27 to TRBJ2-7, with D maybe TRBD2 (6 bases). Trimming cost V 5 bases and J 6 bases, with 17 bases left between them. The germline gives CDR1 MNHEY, CDR2 SMNVEV (reference sequence). The CDR3 has 14 amino acids. The CDR3 protein is CASSVKRLVSEQYF. In DNA form, the CDR3 reads TGTGCCAGCAGTGTAAAAAGACTAGTCTCCGAGCAGTACTTC.

The DNA for the CDR3 is TGTGCCAGCAGCTTACCCGGACAGGGAAGAACTGGCTACACCTTC. Its protein product is CASSLPGQGRTGYTF. This sequence joins TRBV7-9 and TRBJ1-2; 8 bases fit TRBD1. The V gene end was trimmed by 2 bases and the J gene end by 7 bases; junction bases not matched to a gene: 9. Per germline, CDR1 SEHNR and CDR2 FQNEAQ (reference sequence). The CDR3 runs to 15 residues.

V is TRBV6-1 and J is TRBJ2-7; D may be TRBD2 (5 bases). Trimming removed 9 bases from V and 0 bases from J, with 9 bases in between. Germline assignment: CDR1 MNHNS and CDR2 SASEGT. The CDR3 contains 12 residues. CDR3 nucleotide sequence: TGTGCCAGTACCGAGGGCTCCTACGAGCAGTACTTC. It specifies CASTEGSYEQYF.